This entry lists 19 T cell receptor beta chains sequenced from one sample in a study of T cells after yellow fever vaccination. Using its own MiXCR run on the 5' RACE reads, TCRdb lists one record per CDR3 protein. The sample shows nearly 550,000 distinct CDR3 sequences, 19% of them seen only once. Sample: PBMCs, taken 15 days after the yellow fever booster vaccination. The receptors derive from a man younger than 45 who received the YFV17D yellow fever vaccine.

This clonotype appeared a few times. The CDR3 DNA is TGTGCCAGCAGTTTAGCGCTAAGGGGTGAACTGTTTTTT. Protein: CASSLALRGELFF. The genes are TRBV12-3 or TRBV12-4 and TRBJ1-4; possible D gene TRBD1, 5 bases. V lost 0 bases to trimming and J lost 12 bases, with 11 bases between them. This CDR3 comprises 13 residues.

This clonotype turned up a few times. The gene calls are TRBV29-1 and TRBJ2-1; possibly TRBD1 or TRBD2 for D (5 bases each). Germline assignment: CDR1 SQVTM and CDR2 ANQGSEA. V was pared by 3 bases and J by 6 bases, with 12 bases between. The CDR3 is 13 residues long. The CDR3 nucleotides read TGCAGCGTTGATAAGGGACGGGGCAATGAGCAGTTCTTC. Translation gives CSVDKGRGNEQFF.

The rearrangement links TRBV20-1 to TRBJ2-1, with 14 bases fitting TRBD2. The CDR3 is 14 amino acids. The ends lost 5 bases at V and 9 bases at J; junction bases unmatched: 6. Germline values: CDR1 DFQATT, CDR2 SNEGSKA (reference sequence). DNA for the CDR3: TGCAGTGCTGAGGGACTAGCGGGAGAGGTTGAGCAGTTCTTC. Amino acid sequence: CSAEGLAGEVEQFF.

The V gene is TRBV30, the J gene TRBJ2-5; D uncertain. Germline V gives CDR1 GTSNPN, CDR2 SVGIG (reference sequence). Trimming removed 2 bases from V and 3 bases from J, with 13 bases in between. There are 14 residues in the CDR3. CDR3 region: CAWSINFHEETQYF. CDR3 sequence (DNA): TGTGCCTGGAGTATCAACTTCCACGAAGAGACCCAGTACTTC.

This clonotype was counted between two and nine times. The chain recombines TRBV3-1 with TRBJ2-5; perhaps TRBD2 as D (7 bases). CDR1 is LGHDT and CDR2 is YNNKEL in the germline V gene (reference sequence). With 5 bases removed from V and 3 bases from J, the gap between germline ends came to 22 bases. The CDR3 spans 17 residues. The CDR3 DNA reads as TGTGCCAGCAGCTACTCCGCCGGGAGGACAGAAGAAGAGACCCAGTACTTC. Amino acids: CASSYSAGRTEEETQYF.

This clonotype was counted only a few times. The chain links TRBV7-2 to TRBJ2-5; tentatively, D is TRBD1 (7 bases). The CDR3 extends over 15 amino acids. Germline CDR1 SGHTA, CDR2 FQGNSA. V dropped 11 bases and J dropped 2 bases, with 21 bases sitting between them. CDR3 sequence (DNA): TGTGCCGGGGGGATAGGGGGCGCTGGTCAAGAGACCCAGTACTTC. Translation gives CAGGIGGAGQETQYF.

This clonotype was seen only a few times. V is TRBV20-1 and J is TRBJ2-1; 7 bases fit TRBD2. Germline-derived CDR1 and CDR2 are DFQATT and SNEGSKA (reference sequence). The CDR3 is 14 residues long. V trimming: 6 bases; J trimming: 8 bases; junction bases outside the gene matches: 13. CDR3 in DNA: TGCAGTGCCCCCGGAGGGATGGGAGGGGATGAGCAGTTCTTC. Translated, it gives CSAPGGMGGDEQFF.

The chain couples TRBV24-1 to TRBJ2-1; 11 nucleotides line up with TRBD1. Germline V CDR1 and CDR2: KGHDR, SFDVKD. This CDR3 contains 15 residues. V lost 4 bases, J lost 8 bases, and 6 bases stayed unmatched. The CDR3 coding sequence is TGTGCCACCAGTGACTTGGACAGGGGGCTCGATGAGCAGTTCTTC. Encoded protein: CATSDLDRGLDEQFF.

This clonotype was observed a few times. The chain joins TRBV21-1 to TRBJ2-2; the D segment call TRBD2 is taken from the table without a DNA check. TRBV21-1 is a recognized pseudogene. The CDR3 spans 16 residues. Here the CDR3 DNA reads TGTGCCAGCAGCAAAGTGGGGGGGCCCTACACCGGGGAGCTGTTTTTT. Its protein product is CASSKVGGPYTGELFF.

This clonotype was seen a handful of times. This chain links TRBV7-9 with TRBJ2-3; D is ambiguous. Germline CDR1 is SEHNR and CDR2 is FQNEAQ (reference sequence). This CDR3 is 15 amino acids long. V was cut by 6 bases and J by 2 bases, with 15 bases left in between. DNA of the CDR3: TGTGCCAGCAGTCGTCCCAGGATCCTCACAGATACGCAGTATTTT. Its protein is CASSRPRILTDTQYF.

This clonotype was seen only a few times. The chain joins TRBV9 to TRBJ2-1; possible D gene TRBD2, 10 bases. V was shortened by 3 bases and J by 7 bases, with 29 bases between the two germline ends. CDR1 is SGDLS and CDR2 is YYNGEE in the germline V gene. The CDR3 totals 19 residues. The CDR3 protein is CASSARTGAVSSGRNEQFF. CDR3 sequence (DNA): TGTGCCAGCAGCGCCAGGACAGGGGCGGTGTCTAGCGGGAGAAATGAGCAGTTCTTC.

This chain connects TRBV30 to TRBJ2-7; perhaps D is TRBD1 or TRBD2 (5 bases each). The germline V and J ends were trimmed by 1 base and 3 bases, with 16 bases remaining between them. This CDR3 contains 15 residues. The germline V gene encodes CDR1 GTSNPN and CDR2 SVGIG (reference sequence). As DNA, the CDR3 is TGTGCCTGGAGTGCCCTGGGGGATAGAGGCTACGAGCAGTACTTC. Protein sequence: CAWSALGDRGYEQYF. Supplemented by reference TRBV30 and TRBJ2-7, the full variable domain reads SQTIHQWPATLVQPVGSPLSLECTVEGTSNPNLYWYRQAAGRGLQLLFYSVGIGQISSEVPQNLSASRPQDRQFILSSKKLLLSDSGFYLCAWSALGDRGYEQYFGPGTRLTVT.

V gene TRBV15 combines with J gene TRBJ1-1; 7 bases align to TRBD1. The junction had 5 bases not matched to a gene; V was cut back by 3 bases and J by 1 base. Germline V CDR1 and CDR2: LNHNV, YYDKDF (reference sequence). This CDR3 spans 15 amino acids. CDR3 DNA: TGTGCCACCAGCAGCTCCGGGACAGCGAACACTGAAGCTTTCTTT. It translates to CATSSSGTANTEAFF.

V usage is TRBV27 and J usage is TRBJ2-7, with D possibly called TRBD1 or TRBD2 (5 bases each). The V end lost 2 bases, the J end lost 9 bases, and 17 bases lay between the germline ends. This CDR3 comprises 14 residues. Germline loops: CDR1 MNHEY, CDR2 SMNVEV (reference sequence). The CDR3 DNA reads TGTGCCAGCAGTTTACTGGGACCGACCATGGTGCAGTACTTC. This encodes CASSLLGPTMVQYF.

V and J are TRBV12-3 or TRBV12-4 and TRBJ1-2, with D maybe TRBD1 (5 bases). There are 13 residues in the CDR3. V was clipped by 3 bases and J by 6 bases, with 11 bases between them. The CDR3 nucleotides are TGTGCCAGCAGTTTCGCACCGGGGCATGGCTACACCTTC. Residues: CASSFAPGHGYTF.

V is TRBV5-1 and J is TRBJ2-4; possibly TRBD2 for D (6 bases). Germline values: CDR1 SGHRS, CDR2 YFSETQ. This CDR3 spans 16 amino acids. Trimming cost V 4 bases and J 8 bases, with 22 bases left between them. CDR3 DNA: TGCGCCAGCAGCCTCGCCCCGCGGGACCTTGGTGACATTCAGTACTTC. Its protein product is CASSLAPRDLGDIQYF.

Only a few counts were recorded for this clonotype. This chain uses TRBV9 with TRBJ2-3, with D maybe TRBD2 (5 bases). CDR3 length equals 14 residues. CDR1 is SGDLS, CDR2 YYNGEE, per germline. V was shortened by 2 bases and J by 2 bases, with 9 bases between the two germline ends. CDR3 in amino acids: CASSVEAATDTQYF. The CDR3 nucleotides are TGTGCCAGCAGCGTGGAAGCGGCCACAGATACGCAGTATTTT.

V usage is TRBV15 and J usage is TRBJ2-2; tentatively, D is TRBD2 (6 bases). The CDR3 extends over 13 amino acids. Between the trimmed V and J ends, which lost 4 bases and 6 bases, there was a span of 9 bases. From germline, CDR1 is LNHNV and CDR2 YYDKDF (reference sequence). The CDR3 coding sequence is TGTGCCACCAGCACCCCGGGAGCCGGGGAGCTGTTTTTT. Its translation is CATSTPGAGELFF.

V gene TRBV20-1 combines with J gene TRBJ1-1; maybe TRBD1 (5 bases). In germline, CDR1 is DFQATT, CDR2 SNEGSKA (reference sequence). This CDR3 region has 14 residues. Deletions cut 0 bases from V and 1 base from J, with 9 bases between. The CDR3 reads CSARDGGTNTEAFF. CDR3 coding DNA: TGCAGTGCTAGAGATGGAGGGACGAACACTGAAGCTTTCTTT.